This passage covers 15 T cell receptor beta chains from one sample sequenced in a study of OX40 agonist ivuxolimab in advanced cancers. Repertoires were generated with immunoSEQ multiplex PCR, while TCRdb's copy carries only in-frame clones and drops some. The data show fewer than 80,000 clones, 85% to 90% seen once. The material was CD4+ or CD8+ T cells sorted from blood, obtained in a trial of the OX40 agonist ivuxolimab. The source is an adult with an advanced solid tumor such as melanoma, head and neck, liver or kidney cancer.

This clone was seen only once. This chain uses TRBV5-6 with TRBJ2-7; TRBD1 aligns across 9 bases. Trimming cost V 2 bases and J 3 bases; bases outside gene matches: 3. The CDR3 is made up of 14 amino acids. Germline assignment: CDR1 SGHDT and CDR2 YYEEEE. CDR3 DNA: TGTGCCAGCAGCTTCGGGACAGGGTACTACGAGCAGTACTTC. Translation: CASSFGTGYYEQYF.

The rearrangement links TRBV7-6 to TRBJ2-1, with 7 bases matching TRBD2. Trimming cost V 0 bases and J 1 base; bases outside gene matches: 6. The V gene's germline CDR1 is SGHVS and CDR2 FNYEAQ. The CDR3 covers 17 residues. The CDR3 region is CASSLALRGTSYNEQFF. CDR3 sequence (DNA): TGTGCCAGCAGCTTAGCGCTGCGGGGGACGTCCTACAATGAGCAGTTCTTC. Full variable domain (outside the CDR3, taken from reference TRBV7-6 and TRBJ2-1): GAGVSQSPRYKVTKRGQDVALRCDPISGHVSLYWYRQALGQGPEFLTYFNYEAQQDKSGLPNDRFSAERPEGSISTLTIQRTEQRDSAMYRCASSLALRGTSYNEQFFGPGTRLTVL.

The chain has TRBV13 and TRBJ2-3, with TRBD1 matching 7 bases. CDR1 is PRHDT and CDR2 is FYEKMQ in the germline V gene (reference sequence). The length of the CDR3 is 14 residues. The V segment lost 5 bases and the J segment 4 bases; nucleotides outside the gene matches: 6. CDR3 residues: CASSQQGFADTQYF. CDR3 DNA sequence: TGTGCCAGCAGCCAACAGGGGTTCGCAGATACGCAGTATTTT.

The chain combines TRBV25-1 with TRBJ2-3; maybe TRBD2 (6 bases). This CDR3 has 15 residues. Germline V lookup: CDR1 MGHDK, CDR2 SYGVNS. Trimming pared 3 bases from V and 3 bases from J, leaving 13 bases between. For the CDR3, the DNA is TGTGCCAGCAGTGACGGGACGGGAGAGACAGATACGCAGTATTTT. Translation gives CASSDGTGETDTQYF.

The V call is TRBV10-1, the J call TRBJ2-4; D unresolved. CDR1 is WNHNN and CDR2 is SYGVQD in the germline V gene (reference sequence). The CDR3 is 14 residues long. Deletions cut 8 bases from V and 4 bases from J, with 15 bases between. The CDR3 bases are TGCGCCAGCGTGAAAGAAACAGCAAAAAACATTCAGTACTTC. It translates to CASVKETAKNIQYF.

The chain couples TRBV19 to TRBJ2-2, with 7 bases lining up with TRBD1. CDR1 is LNHDA and CDR2 is SQIVND in the germline V gene (reference sequence). The CDR3 runs to 14 residues. Trimming cost V 8 bases and J 5 bases; bases outside gene matches: 8. The CDR3 nucleotides are TGTGCCAGTGTACCGGGACAGAAAACCGGGGAGCTGTTTTTT. It codes for CASVPGQKTGELFF.

This rearrangement joins TRBV5-5 to TRBJ2-2; maybe TRBD1 (6 bases). Trimming took off 0 bases at V and 0 bases at J, with 15 bases between the two ends. In germline, CDR1 is SGHKS, CDR2 YYEKEE (reference sequence). The CDR3 is 18 amino acids. The CDR3 loop is CASSLEWGPVANTGELFF. In DNA, the CDR3 is TGTGCCAGCAGCTTGGAGTGGGGGCCGGTAGCGAACACCGGGGAGCTGTTTTTT.

V and J are TRBV4-1 and TRBJ1-1; D is possibly TRBD1 (5 bases). Between the trimmed V and J ends, which lost 2 bases and 1 base, there was a span of 11 bases. The CDR3 consists of 15 residues. Germline assignment: CDR1 MGHRA and CDR2 YSYEKL. The CDR3 is CASSQSPRANTEAFF. CDR3 sequence (DNA): TGCGCCAGCAGCCAAAGTCCCAGGGCGAACACTGAAGCTTTCTTT.

The chain links TRBV27 to TRBJ2-7; D not resolved. The length of the CDR3 is 15 residues. Germline V gene lookup returns CDR1 MNHEY and CDR2 SMNVEV (reference sequence). V lost 0 bases and J lost 3, with 12 bases in between. CDR3 DNA sequence: TGTGCCAGCAGTTTATCTCCGCTTTTCAGCTACGAGCAGTACTTC. Amino acids: CASSLSPLFSYEQYF.

This clone occurred a few times. Within the sample, other DNA sequences also encode this same CDR3. The V call is TRBV27, the J call TRBJ1-5, with D hard to call. In germline, CDR1 is MNHEY, CDR2 SMNVEV (reference sequence). V lost 0 bases and J lost 2, with 2 bases in between. The CDR3 consists of 13 residues. CDR3 region: CASSLSGNQPQHF. In DNA form, the CDR3 reads TGTGCCAGCAGTTTATCCGGCAATCAGCCCCAGCATTTT.

J is TRBJ2-3 and V is TRBV9; weak D call: TRBD2 (7 bases). The length of the CDR3 is 16 residues. CDR1 is SGDLS and CDR2 is YYNGEE in the germline V gene. V gave up 0 bases and J gave up 2 bases, with 13 bases separating them. The CDR3 nucleotides read TGTGCCAGCAGCGTAGTAGGCGGGGGCATCACAGATACGCAGTATTTT. As protein: CASSVVGGGITDTQYF.

The CDR3 loop is CAIRNPDRGLTGELFF. The CDR3 region has the DNA TGTGCCATCAGGAACCCGGACAGAGGGCTCACCGGGGAGCTGTTTTTT. V and J are TRBV10-3 and TRBJ2-2; D perhaps matches TRBD1 (6 bases). The ends were cut back, 6 bases at V and 4 bases at J, with 18 bases in the middle. This CDR3 has 16 amino acids. CDR1 and CDR2 (germline): ENHRY, SYGVKD.

The genes are TRBV10-3 and TRBJ1-1; a possible D gene is TRBD1 (5 bases). Germline V gene lookup returns CDR1 ENHRY and CDR2 SYGVKD. The CDR3 covers 13 residues. V lost 3 bases to trimming and J lost 7 bases, with 12 bases between them. CDR3 sequence (DNA): TGTGCCATCAGTGATCGGGGACTCGTTGAAGCTTTCTTT. Protein product: CAISDRGLVEAFF.

V usage is TRBV27 and J usage is TRBJ1-2; D is possibly TRBD1 (5 bases). The CDR3 loop spans 13 amino acids. The V gene's germline CDR1 is MNHEY and CDR2 SMNVEV (reference sequence). The V end lost 3 bases, the J end lost 6 bases, and 11 bases lay between the germline ends. The CDR3 sequence: CASSFPGQNGYTF. As DNA, the CDR3 is TGTGCCAGCAGTTTTCCAGGGCAGAATGGCTACACCTTC.

V and J are TRBV7-9 and TRBJ1-6; tentative D call: TRBD1 (6 bases). Germline V CDR1 and CDR2: SEHNR, FQNEAQ (reference sequence). V lost 1 base and J 4 bases, leaving 14 bases between the germline ends. CDR3 size: 17 residues. The CDR3 loop is CASSLVGGPMYNSPLHF. The CDR3 bases are TGTGCCAGCAGCTTAGTAGGGGGGCCAATGTATAATTCACCCCTCCACTTT.